Following are 12 T cell receptor beta chains from one sample sequenced in a study of T cells in Graves' hyperthyroidism and ophthalmopathy. RNA transcripts were the template for amplifying TCR beta CDR3 regions. First-round RT-PCR of the TCR CDR3 relied on the HTBI primer set. Each CDR3 protein gets one entry after TCRdb re-called the multiplex PCR reads with MiXCR. This sample has 200,000 to 250,000 distinct CDR3 sequences, with under 20% found just once. The sample consisted of blood. The receptors originated from a man aged 50-59 years with Graves' hyperthyroidism.

This clonotype was recorded many times. The chain couples TRBV30 to TRBJ1-1, with a possible D match to TRBD1 (5 bases). The CDR3 is made up of 14 amino acids. The V and J ends lost 0 bases and 0 bases respectively, with 8 bases between them. Germline CDR1 is GTSNPN and CDR2 is SVGIG (reference sequence). CDR3 sequence: CAWSVGTVNTEAFF. DNA for the CDR3: TGTGCCTGGAGTGTAGGGACGGTGAACACTGAAGCTTTCTTT.

This clonotype was detected ten times or more. This chain connects TRBV5-4 to TRBJ2-1; D gene uncertain. This CDR3 has 13 amino acids. The germline V gene encodes CDR1 SGHNT and CDR2 YYREEE (reference sequence). The ends were cut back, 4 bases at V and 2 bases at J, with 7 bases in the middle. CDR3 protein: CASSGEPYNEQFF. The CDR3, as DNA: TGTGCCAGCAGCGGGGAACCCTACAATGAGCAGTTCTTC.

This clonotype was picked up many times. V gene TRBV20-1 combines with J gene TRBJ1-1, with 10 bases lining up with TRBD1. This CDR3 has 15 amino acids. Germline V gene lookup returns CDR1 DFQATT and CDR2 SNEGSKA (reference sequence). Germline trimming cut 5 bases from V and 7 bases from J; bases unmatched to any gene: 13. The CDR3 loop is CSARLEGQGTLEAFF. Written as DNA, the CDR3 is TGCAGTGCTCGGTTGGAGGGACAGGGGACCCTTGAAGCTTTCTTT.

The chain employs TRBV7-9 and TRBJ2-7; 8 bases fit TRBD2. Germline trimming cut 5 bases from V and 6 bases from J; bases unmatched to any gene: 9. The CDR3 loop spans 14 amino acids. Germline V gene lookup returns CDR1 SEHNR and CDR2 FQNEAQ (reference sequence). The CDR3 protein is CASSDGGGGGEQYF. The CDR3 nucleotides are TGTGCCAGCAGCGACGGGGGGGGGGGGGGCGAGCAGTACTTC.

Turning to this clonotype: The junction differs from germline at one of its ends, possibly a read error. The V and J genes are TRBV5-1 and TRBJ2-5; D call uncertain. Germline loops: CDR1 SGHRS, CDR2 YFSETQ. The CDR3 has 16 residues. CDR3 nucleotides: TGTGCCAGCAGCGTAGGTAACGGCGGCGGCCAAGAGACCCAGTACTTC. This encodes CASSVGNGGGQETQYF.

This clonotype occurred many times. This chain joins TRBV18 and TRBJ1-1; D unresolved. Trimming cost V 3 bases and J 0 bases, with 11 bases left between them. CDR1 is KGHSH, CDR2 LQKENI, per germline. CDR3 length: 15 amino acids. CDR3 region: CASSPTAGLNTEAFF. CDR3 coding DNA: TGTGCCAGCTCACCGACCGCGGGTTTGAACACTGAAGCTTTCTTT.

This clonotype has only a few counts. The rearrangement links TRBV5-4 to TRBJ2-3; D might be TRBD2 (6 bases). Germline-derived CDR1 and CDR2 are SGHNT and YYREEE (reference sequence). The V and J ends lost 0 bases and 8 bases respectively, with 10 bases between them. CDR3 length: 13 residues. The CDR3 nucleotides read TGTGCCAGCAGCTTGGCCGACGGGGGTACGCAGTATTTT. This codes for CASSLADGGTQYF.

This clonotype was observed many times. The V call is TRBV6-2 or TRBV6-3, the J call TRBJ2-3; D remains ambiguous. Germline V lookup: CDR1 MNHEY, CDR2 SVGEGT. Trimming took off 2 bases at V and 2 bases at J, with 5 bases between the two ends. The CDR3 totals 13 residues. The CDR3 nucleotides are TGTGCCAGCAGTTACACGAACACAGATACGCAGTATTTT. Amino acids: CASSYTNTDTQYF.

This clonotype was found a few times. The V call is TRBV28, the J call TRBJ2-5; tentatively, D is TRBD2 (7 bases). CDR1 and CDR2 (germline): MDHEN, SYDVKM. Trimming stripped 6 bases from V and 7 bases from J, with 18 bases between. The CDR3 loop spans 14 amino acids. CDR3 nucleotide sequence: TGTGCCAGCAGCCCCATTCGGGGGGCGGGGACCCAGTACTTC. Protein sequence: CASSPIRGAGTQYF.

This clonotype appeared a few times. CDR3 region: CASSLDQFAKLFF. In nucleotides, the CDR3 is TGTGCCAGCAGCTTAGATCAGTTCGCAAAACTGTTTTTT. The chain joins TRBV11-2 to TRBJ1-4; D not resolved. Trimming took off 0 bases at V and 10 bases at J, with 9 bases between the two ends. The CDR3 spans 13 residues. From germline, CDR1 is SGHAT and CDR2 FQNNGV.

The V call is TRBV5-1, the J call TRBJ2-2; 7 bases fit TRBD1. V gave up 4 bases and J gave up 7 bases; unmatched junction bases: 7. The CDR3 is 14 residues long. The germline CDR1 and CDR2 sequences are SGHRS and YFSETQ. The CDR3 reads CASSKGQAGGELFF. The CDR3 coding sequence is TGCGCCAGCAGCAAAGGACAGGCCGGCGGGGAGCTGTTTTTT.

The chain is built from TRBV7-2 and TRBJ2-5; tentative D call: TRBD1 (5 bases). Trimming removed 5 bases from V and 4 bases from J, with 14 bases in between. CDR1 and CDR2 (germline): SGHTA, FQGNSA. CDR3 length: 14 residues. CDR3 loop: CASSQGAGSETQYF. CDR3 nucleotides: TGTGCCAGCAGCCAAGGGGCAGGGTCAGAGACCCAGTACTTC.